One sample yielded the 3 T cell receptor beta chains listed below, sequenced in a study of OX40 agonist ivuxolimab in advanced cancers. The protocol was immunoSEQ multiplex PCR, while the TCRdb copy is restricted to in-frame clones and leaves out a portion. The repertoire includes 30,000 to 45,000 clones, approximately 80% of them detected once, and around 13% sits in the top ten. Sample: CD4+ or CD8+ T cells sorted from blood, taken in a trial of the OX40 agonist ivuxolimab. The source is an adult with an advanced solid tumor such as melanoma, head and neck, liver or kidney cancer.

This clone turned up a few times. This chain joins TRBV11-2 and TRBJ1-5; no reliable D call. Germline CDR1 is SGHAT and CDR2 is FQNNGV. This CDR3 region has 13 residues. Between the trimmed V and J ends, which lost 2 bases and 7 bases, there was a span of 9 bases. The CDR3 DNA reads TGTGCCAGCAGCTTACAGCTTAACCAGCCCCAGCATTTT. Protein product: CASSLQLNQPQHF.

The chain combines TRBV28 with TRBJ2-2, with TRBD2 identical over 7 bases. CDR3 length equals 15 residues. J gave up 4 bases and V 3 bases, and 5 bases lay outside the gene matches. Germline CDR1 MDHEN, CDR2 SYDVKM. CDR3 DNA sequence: TGTGCCAGCAGTTTTCCACTAGCGAGCACCGGGGAGCTGTTTTTT. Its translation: CASSFPLASTGELFF.

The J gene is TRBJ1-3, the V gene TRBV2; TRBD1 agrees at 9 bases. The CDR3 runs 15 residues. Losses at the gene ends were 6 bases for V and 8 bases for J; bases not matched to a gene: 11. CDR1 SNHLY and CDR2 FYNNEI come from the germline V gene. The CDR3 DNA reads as TGTGCCAGCAGACCCGGACAGGGGCTAGGGGACACCATATATTTT. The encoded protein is CASRPGQGLGDTIYF.